The clone carrying this T cell receptor (beta chain) showed up many times. The antigen remains unidentified. These data originate in a study of early T cells in non-severe SARS-CoV-2 infection. As for the study in general: Chains were not paired, and sequencing was done on bulk RNA from unsorted whole blood.

The library protocol tagged individual cDNA molecules with unique molecular identifiers. TCRdb fed the 5' RACE reads into MiXCR, producing one record per CDR3 protein. The table includes more than 90,000 distinct CDR3 sequences, approximately 13% detected once. V dropped 4 bases and J dropped 1; count of bases not matched to a gene: 6. Germline V gene lookup returns CDR1 MDHEN and CDR2 SYDVKM. The CDR3 covers 16 residues. Study results and limitations: Private and CD4 specificities were missed by VDJdb matching, skewed to anti-spike CD8.

This chain connects TRBV28 to TRBJ2-3; TRBD1 agrees at 9 bases. This sequence was found in an adult who was a healthcare worker with PCR-confirmed SARS-CoV-2 infection or an uninfected control (not recorded which). What was sequenced was whole blood. This chain's CDR3 is CASSSNRDRGTDTQYF. CDR3 in DNA: TGTGCCAGCAGTTCCAACCGGGACAGGGGCACAGATACGCAGTATTTT.